This paragraph reports one T cell receptor (beta chain). Antigen unknown. The data are from a study of T cell responses to AZD1222 COVID-19 vaccine. Study-wide background: Pooled together were second doses at about 4 or about 12 weeks.

General study results and limits: The number of AZD1222 recipients seropositive at baseline was only 5 to 7. The study reported that nearly half of spike-specific TCRs target unmutated variant regions.

V lost 3 bases to trimming and J lost 6 bases, with 10 bases between them. The CDR3 runs to 12 residues. The germline V gene encodes CDR1 DFQATT and CDR2 SNEGSKA (reference sequence). Profiled with immunoSEQ multiplex PCR; TCRdb holds only in-frame clones, not every one. The sample lists around 110,000 clones, approximately 92% occurring once. The sample in question was peripheral blood, obtained on day 0 of AZD1222 vaccination. The V gene is TRBV20-1, the J gene TRBJ2-3, with D unresolved. The origin of this receptor is an adult in good health. The CDR3: CSASPRPDTQYF. For the CDR3, the DNA is TGCAGTGCTAGTCCCAGGCCTGATACGCAGTATTTT.